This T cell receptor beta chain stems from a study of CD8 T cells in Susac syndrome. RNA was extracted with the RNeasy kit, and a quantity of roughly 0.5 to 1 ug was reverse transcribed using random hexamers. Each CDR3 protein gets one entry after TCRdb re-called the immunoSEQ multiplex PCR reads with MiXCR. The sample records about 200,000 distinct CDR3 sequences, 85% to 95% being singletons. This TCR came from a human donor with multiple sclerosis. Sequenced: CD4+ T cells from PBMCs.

The CDR3 reads CASSPPGGAGLYNEQFF. For the CDR3, the DNA is TGTGCCAGCAGTCCCCCGGGGGGGGCCGGCCTTTACAATGAGCAGTTCTTC. The chain uses TRBV12-3 or TRBV12-4 and TRBJ2-1, with 8 bases that match TRBD2. The junction had 13 bases not matched to a gene; V was cut back by 5 bases and J by 4 bases. The CDR3 extends over 17 amino acids.